This T cell receptor (beta chain) stems from a study of CD8 T cells in ankylosing spondylitis. V was trimmed by 5 bases and J by 4 bases, leaving 18 bases between them. CDR3 length: 15 amino acids. Per the germline V gene, CDR1 is DFQATT and CDR2 is SNEGSKA (reference sequence). Researchers built TCR beta libraries using quantitative 5'-RACE with molecular barcodes. From the 5' RACE reads, TCRdb called clonotypes with MiXCR, one entry per CDR3 protein. The sample lists around 890,000 distinct CDR3 sequences, 12% occurring once. Study-wide results and limits: For ankylosing spondylitis blood, a TCR beta motif of several highly homologous variants appeared characteristic. Earlier work had already found some motif variants in reactive arthritis synovial fluid and blood.

Comments on this clonotype: Its antigen is unidentified.

The sample comprised blood, either unsorted or a sorted T cell fraction (not recorded which). The clonotype originates from a male donor with ankylosing spondylitis. This chain links TRBV20-1 with TRBJ2-1; D possibly corresponds to TRBD2 (6 bases). DNA for the CDR3: TGCAGTGCTGGAGGGCTTCCCCGAGGGTACAATGAGCAGTTCTTC. Translating it yields CSAGGLPRGYNEQFF.